These 18 T cell receptor beta chains were all obtained from the same sample, sequenced in a study of cytomegalovirus exposure and HLA in healthy donors. PCR involved 60 Vbeta and 13 Jbeta primers. Profiling relied on immunoSEQ multiplex PCR, and the TCRdb table lists in-frame clones only, not all of them. The data show about 200,000 clones, with about 70% seen just once and 1.8% held by the top ten. Sequencing input: PBMCs. The receptors stem from a woman in her twenties or thirties in good health and CMV-seronegative.

This clone was seen a handful of times. V is TRBV6-6 and J is TRBJ1-4; TRBD1 might be the D (5 bases). In germline, CDR1 is MNHNY, CDR2 SVGAGI (reference sequence). The CDR3 runs 15 residues. V lost 1 base and J 5 bases, leaving 11 bases between the germline ends. The CDR3 protein is CASSYFTRANEKLFF. The CDR3 bases are TGTGCCAGCAGTTACTTTACCAGGGCGAATGAAAAACTGTTTTTT.

V usage is TRBV2 and J usage is TRBJ1-2; 12 nucleotides match TRBD1. This CDR3 contains 15 residues. Germline lookup yields CDR1 SNHLY and CDR2 FYNNEI. V was pared by 4 bases and J by 8 bases, with 8 bases of the junction left unmatched. The CDR3: CASSVRRDRGLGYTF. DNA of the CDR3: TGTGCCAGCAGTGTCCGTCGGGACAGGGGGCTAGGCTACACCTTC.

This sequence joins TRBV6-5 and TRBJ2-3, with D hard to call. Per germline, CDR1 MNHEY and CDR2 SVGAGI. The CDR3 is 13 amino acids. V was clipped by 6 bases and J by 1 base, with 8 bases between them. This CDR3 is CASSPPGTDTQYF. CDR3 nucleotides: TGTGCCAGCAGCCCCCCGGGCACAGATACGCAGTATTTT.

The chain recombines TRBV5-1 with TRBJ1-2; TRBD1 aligns across 8 bases. This CDR3 spans 15 amino acids. V was clipped by 0 bases and J by 0 bases; unmatched bases: 1. Germline-derived CDR1 and CDR2 are SGHRS and YFSETQ. The CDR3: CASSLDRGANYGYTF. Here the CDR3 DNA reads TGCGCCAGCAGCTTGGACAGGGGGGCTAACTATGGCTACACCTTC.

This clone was recorded once. The chain links TRBV7-2 to TRBJ2-3, with D tentatively TRBD1 (6 bases). The CDR3 length is 16 residues. Between the trimmed V and J ends, which lost 3 bases and 3 bases, there was a span of 16 bases. CDR1 is SGHTA, CDR2 FQGNSA, per germline. The CDR3 here is CASSFIGGTATDTQYF. As DNA, the CDR3 is TGTGCCAGCAGCTTTATAGGGGGAACGGCGACAGATACGCAGTATTTT.

The chain combines TRBV6-6 with TRBJ2-7; TRBD1 matches 10 bases. Germline CDR1 and CDR2: MNHNY and SVGAGI (reference sequence). J was trimmed by 5 bases and V by 4 bases; bases with no gene match: 8. The CDR3 spans 15 residues. CDR3 amino acids: CASSWQGQGRNEQYF. The CDR3 DNA reads TGTGCCAGCAGTTGGCAGGGACAGGGGAGAAACGAGCAGTACTTC.

This clone was counted only a few times. This sequence joins TRBV27 and TRBJ1-3; 7 bases align to TRBD1. The CDR3 consists of 16 residues. Germline V CDR1 and CDR2: MNHEY, SMNVEV (reference sequence). V shed 4 bases, J shed 0 bases, and the junction held 6 bases outside the gene matches. The CDR3 nucleotides are TGTGCCAGCAGTTCGCGGACAGGAATCTCTGGAAACACCATATATTTT. This codes for CASSSRTGISGNTIYF.

The rearrangement links TRBV7-2 to TRBJ2-2, with D possibly being TRBD2 (5 bases). The germline V gene has CDR1 SGHTA and CDR2 FQGNSA. With 3 bases removed from V and 2 bases from J, the gap between germline ends came to 7 bases. The CDR3 consists of 14 residues. CDR3 loop: CASSLSGNTGELFF. CDR3 DNA sequence: TGTGCCAGCAGCTTGTCGGGAAACACCGGGGAGCTGTTTTTT.

This sequence joins TRBV7-2 and TRBJ2-5, with a possible D match to TRBD1 (5 bases). V lost 1 base and J lost 5, with 14 bases in between. Germline CDR1 SGHTA, CDR2 FQGNSA. This CDR3 has 15 residues. The CDR3 reads CASSLVQGWQETQYF. The CDR3 DNA follows: TGTGCCAGCAGCTTAGTCCAGGGTTGGCAGGAGACCCAGTACTTC.

The chain carries TRBV19 and TRBJ2-7; D is perhaps TRBD1 (6 bases). The CDR3 length is 17 residues. Germline assignment: CDR1 LNHDA and CDR2 SQIVND (reference sequence). The V end was cut by 5 bases, the J end by 0 bases, with 20 bases between. The CDR3 nucleotides read TGTGCCAGTAGTTCCTTGGGGGTGACAGGTAGCTCCTACGAGCAGTACTTC. Translating it yields CASSSLGVTGSSYEQYF. Full variable domain (outside the CDR3, taken from reference TRBV19 and TRBJ2-7): DGGITQSPKYLFRKEGQNVTLSCEQNLNHDAMYWYRQDPGQGLRLIYYSQIVNDFQKGDIAEGYSVSREKKESFPLTVTSAQKNPTAFYLCASSSLGVTGSSYEQYFGPGTRLTVT.

This sequence joins TRBV4-1 and TRBJ2-7; 9 bases line up with TRBD1. CDR1 and CDR2 from the germline V gene are MGHRA and YSYEKL. V lost 2 bases and J lost 1; bases outside the gene matches: 3. The CDR3 length is 15 residues. The chain's CDR3 is CASSQRQGGSYEQYF. The CDR3 DNA sequence: TGCGCCAGCAGCCAACGACAGGGGGGATCCTACGAGCAGTACTTC.

The chain combines TRBV27 with TRBJ2-3, with D unresolved. Trimming stripped 4 bases from V and 6 bases from J, with 26 bases between. The CDR3 has 18 amino acids. Germline CDR1 reads MNHEY; CDR2 reads SMNVEV (reference sequence). The CDR3 loop reads CASSYHGPSSSLEDTQYF. The CDR3 DNA reads as TGTGCCAGCAGTTATCACGGTCCTTCCTCCAGCCTAGAGGATACGCAGTATTTT.

V is TRBV7-9 and J is TRBJ2-7, with D unclear. Trimming stripped 7 bases from V and 6 bases from J, with 19 bases between. The CDR3 length is 14 residues. Germline CDR1 is SEHNR and CDR2 is FQNEAQ (reference sequence). The CDR3 bases are TGTGCCAGCACCCTTAGCTTATTCCCCTCCGAGCAGTACTTC. Translated: CASTLSLFPSEQYF.

The chain combines TRBV15 with TRBJ2-1, with 11 positions matching TRBD2. CDR3 size: 16 residues. Looked up from germline, CDR1 is LNHNV and CDR2 is YYDKDF (reference sequence). V lost 6 bases, J lost 6 bases, and 10 bases stayed unmatched. DNA for the CDR3: TGTGCCACCAGACGAGATCGACTAGCGGGACTCAATGAGCAGTTCTTC. The encoded protein is CATRRDRLAGLNEQFF.

The J gene is TRBJ1-2, the V gene TRBV6-5; D call uncertain. This CDR3 has 15 residues. The germline CDR1 and CDR2 sequences are MNHEY and SVGAGI. Trimming cost V 5 bases and J 8 bases, with 21 bases left between them. CDR3 DNA sequence: TGTGCCAGCAGTCCCATGCACGGGTCCCTCTGGGGCTACACCTTC. Translated, it gives CASSPMHGSLWGYTF.

The chain employs TRBV2 and TRBJ2-4; 9 bases agree with TRBD2. Trimming cost V 7 bases and J 4 bases; bases outside gene matches: 5. The CDR3 extends over 14 amino acids. Per the germline V gene, CDR1 is SNHLY and CDR2 is FYNNEI. DNA of the CDR3: TGTGCCAGCAAAGAGACTAGCGGAAAAAACATTCAGTACTTC. Residues: CASKETSGKNIQYF.

Only a few counts were recorded for this clone. Other DNA sequences in the sample encode the same CDR3. The V call is TRBV6-5, the J call TRBJ2-1; 7 bases are shared with TRBD1. CDR3 length: 16 residues. V lost 0 bases and J lost 2; bases outside the gene matches: 4. CDR1 is MNHEY, CDR2 SVGAGI, per germline. The chain's CDR3 is CASSYSNRGPYNEQFF. For the CDR3, the DNA is TGTGCCAGCAGTTACTCGAACAGGGGCCCCTACAATGAGCAGTTCTTC.

The V gene is TRBV7-3, the J gene TRBJ2-3; D uncertain. Germline assignment: CDR1 SGHTA and CDR2 FQGTGA. This CDR3 region has 13 residues. V gave up 1 base and J gave up 5 bases, with 7 bases separating them. In nucleotides, the CDR3 is TGTGCCAGCAGCTTAATCCTTAGAGATACGCAGTATTTT. It is translated as CASSLILRDTQYF.